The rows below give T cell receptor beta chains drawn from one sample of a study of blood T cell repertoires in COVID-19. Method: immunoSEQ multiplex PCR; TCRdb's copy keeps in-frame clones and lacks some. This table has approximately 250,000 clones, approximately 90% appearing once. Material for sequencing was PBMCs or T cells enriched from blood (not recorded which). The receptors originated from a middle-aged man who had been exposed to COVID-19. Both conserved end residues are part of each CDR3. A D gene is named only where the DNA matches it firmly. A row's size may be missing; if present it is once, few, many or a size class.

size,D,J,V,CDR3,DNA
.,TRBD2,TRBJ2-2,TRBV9,CASSVVAGRNTGELFF,TGTGCCAGCAGCGTAGTAGCGGGCAGGAACACCGGGGAGCTGTTTTTT
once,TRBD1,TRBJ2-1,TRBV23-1,CASSQLRDSKYNEQFF,TGCGCCAGCAGTCAACTCCGGGACAGCAAATACAATGAGCAGTTCTTC
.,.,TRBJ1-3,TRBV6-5,CASRGGQARNTIYF,TGTGCCAGCAGGGGGGGTCAGGCTCGGAACACCATATATTTT
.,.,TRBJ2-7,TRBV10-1,CASSEGQPLRDEQYF,TGCGCCAGCAGTGAGGGGCAGCCGTTGAGGGACGAGCAGTACTTC
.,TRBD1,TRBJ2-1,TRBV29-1,CSDKGQGNHEQFF,TGCAGCGATAAAGGACAGGGTAACCATGAGCAGTTCTTC
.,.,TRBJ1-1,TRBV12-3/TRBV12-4,CASLQGMNTEAFF,TGTGCCAGTTTACAGGGAATGAACACTGAAGCTTTCTTT
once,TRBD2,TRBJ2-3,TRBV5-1,CASSLHPSGTEGDTQYF,TGCGCCAGCAGCTTACACCCGAGCGGGACCGAGGGAGATACGCAGTATTTT
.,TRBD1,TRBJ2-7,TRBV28,CASSSGTAIYEQYF,TGTGCCAGCAGTTCCGGGACAGCCATCTACGAGCAGTACTTC
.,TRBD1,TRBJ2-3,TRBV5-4,CASSLEGQGKDTQYF,TGTGCCAGCAGCTTGGAGGGACAGGGCAAAGATACGCAGTATTTT
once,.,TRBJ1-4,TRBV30,CAWGQSGEKLFF,TGTGCCTGGGGTCAATCGGGTGAAAAACTGTTTTTT
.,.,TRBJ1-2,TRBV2,CASSERTGNYGYTF,TGTGCCAGCAGTGAGAGGACTGGGAACTATGGCTACACCTTC
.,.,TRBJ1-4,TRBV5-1,CASSLSVTENEKLFF,TGCGCCAGCAGCTTGTCGGTGACAGAGAATGAAAAACTGTTTTTT
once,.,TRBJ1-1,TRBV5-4,CASSFMGRTEAFF,TGTGCCAGCAGCTTTATGGGGAGAACTGAAGCTTTCTTT
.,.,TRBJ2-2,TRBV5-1,CASSLELPSYTGELFF,TGCGCCAGCAGCTTGGAGCTACCCTCCTACACCGGGGAGCTGTTTTTT
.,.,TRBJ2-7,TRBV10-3,CAISARSSENEQYF,TGTGCCATCAGTGCGAGATCGAGTGAGAACGAGCAGTACTTC